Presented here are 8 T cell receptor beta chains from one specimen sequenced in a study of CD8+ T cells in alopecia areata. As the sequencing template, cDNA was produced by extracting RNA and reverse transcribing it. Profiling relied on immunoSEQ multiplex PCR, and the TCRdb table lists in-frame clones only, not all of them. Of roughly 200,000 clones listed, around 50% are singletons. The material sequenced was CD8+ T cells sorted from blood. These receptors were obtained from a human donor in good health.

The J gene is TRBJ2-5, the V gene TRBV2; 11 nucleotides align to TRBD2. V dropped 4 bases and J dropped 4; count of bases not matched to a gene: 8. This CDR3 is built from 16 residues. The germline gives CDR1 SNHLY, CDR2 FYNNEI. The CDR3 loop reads CASSGLAGGRGETQYF. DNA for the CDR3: TGTGCCAGCAGTGGTCTAGCGGGGGGCCGTGGAGAGACCCAGTACTTC.

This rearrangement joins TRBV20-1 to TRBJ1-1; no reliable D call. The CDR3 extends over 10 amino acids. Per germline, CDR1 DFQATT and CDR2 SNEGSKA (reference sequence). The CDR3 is CRRRDTEAFF. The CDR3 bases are TGCAGGAGACGTGACACTGAAGCTTTCTTT.

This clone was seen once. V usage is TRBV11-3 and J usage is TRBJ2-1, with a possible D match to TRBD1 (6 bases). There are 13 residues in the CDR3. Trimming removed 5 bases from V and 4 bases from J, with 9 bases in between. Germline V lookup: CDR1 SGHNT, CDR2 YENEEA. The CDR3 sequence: CASSTGQYNEQFF. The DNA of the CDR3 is TGTGCCAGCAGCACCGGACAGTACAATGAGCAGTTCTTC. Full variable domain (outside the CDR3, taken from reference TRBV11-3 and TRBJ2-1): EAGVVQSPRYKIIEKKQPVAFWCNPISGHNTLYWYLQNLGQGPELLIRYENEEAVDDSQLPKDRFSAERLKGVDSTLKIQPAELGDSAVYLCASSTGQYNEQFFGPGTRLTVL.

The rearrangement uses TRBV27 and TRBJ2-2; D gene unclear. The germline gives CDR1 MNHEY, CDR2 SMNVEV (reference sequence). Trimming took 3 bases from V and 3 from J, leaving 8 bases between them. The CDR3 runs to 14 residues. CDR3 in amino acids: CASSFDADTGELFF. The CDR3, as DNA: TGTGCCAGCAGTTTCGACGCCGACACCGGGGAGCTGTTTTTT.

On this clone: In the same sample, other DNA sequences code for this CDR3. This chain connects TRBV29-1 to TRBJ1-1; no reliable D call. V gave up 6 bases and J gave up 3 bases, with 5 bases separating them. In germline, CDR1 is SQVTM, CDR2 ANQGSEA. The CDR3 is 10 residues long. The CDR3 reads CSVRDTEAFF. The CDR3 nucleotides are TGCAGCGTCCGGGACACTGAAGCTTTCTTT.

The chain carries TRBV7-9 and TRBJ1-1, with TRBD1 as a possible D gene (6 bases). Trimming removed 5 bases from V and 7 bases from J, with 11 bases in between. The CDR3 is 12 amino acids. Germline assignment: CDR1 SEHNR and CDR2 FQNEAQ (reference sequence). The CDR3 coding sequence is TGTGCCAGCAGCGAAACAGGGTATGAAGCTTTCTTT. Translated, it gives CASSETGYEAFF.

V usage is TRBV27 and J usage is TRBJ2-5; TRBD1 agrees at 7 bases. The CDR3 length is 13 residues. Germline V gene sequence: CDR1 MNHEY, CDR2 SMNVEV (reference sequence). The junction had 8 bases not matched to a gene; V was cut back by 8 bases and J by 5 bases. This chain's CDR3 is CASADRVGETQYF. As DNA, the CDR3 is TGTGCCAGCGCAGACAGGGTGGGCGAGACCCAGTACTTC.

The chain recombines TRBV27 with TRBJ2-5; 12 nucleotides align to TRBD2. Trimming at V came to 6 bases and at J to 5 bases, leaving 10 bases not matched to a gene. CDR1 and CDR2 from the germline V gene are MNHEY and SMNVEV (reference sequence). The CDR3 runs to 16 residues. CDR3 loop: CASSLLAGGPRETQYF. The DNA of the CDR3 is TGTGCCAGCAGCCTTCTAGCGGGGGGGCCGAGGGAGACCCAGTACTTC.